A selection of T cell receptor beta chains follows, all from one sample in a study of siplizumab effects on memory and regulatory T cells. Clones were sequenced by immunoSEQ multiplex PCR, and TCRdb holds only the in-frame ones, with some missing. Here the sample spans 99,000 or so clones, about 92% being singletons. Sequenced material: CD4+ T cells sorted from blood. The receptors stem from a human donor in good health. The CDR3 runs from the conserved cysteine through the conserved F or W. The D gene is left open where the match is weak. The size field is filled for only some rows; it gives once, few, many or a size class.

CASSIDSAKPHYGYTF | TGTGCCAGTAGTATAGATTCGGCCAAGCCGCACTATGGCTACACCTTC | . | TRBJ1-2 | . | TRBV19
CASSATSTDTQYF | TGTGCCAGCAGTGCCACTAGCACAGATACGCAGTATTTT | . | TRBJ2-3 | . | TRBV6-1
CASSSYSGTDTQYF | TGTGCCAGCAGCTCCTACTCCGGGACAGATACGCAGTATTTT | . | TRBJ2-3 | . | TRBV11-3
CATSNNVTSGEYYEQYF | TGTGCCACCAGCAACAACGTGACTAGCGGCGAATACTACGAGCAGTACTTC | TRBD2 | TRBJ2-7 | . | TRBV15
CASSFLDGTSGSLDEQFF | TGCGCCAGCAGCTTCCTCGACGGGACTAGCGGGAGTCTCGATGAGCAGTTCTTC | TRBD2 | TRBJ2-1 | . | TRBV5-1
CASSKDRNYGYTF | TGTGCCAGCAGCAAGGACAGGAACTATGGCTACACCTTC | TRBD1 | TRBJ1-2 | . | TRBV11-1
CAISELGNGETQYF | TGTGCCATCAGTGAATTAGGAAACGGAGAGACCCAGTACTTC | . | TRBJ2-5 | . | TRBV10-3
CASSVGQLGDGYTF | TGTGCCAGTAGTGTCGGACAGCTTGGGGATGGCTACACCTTC | . | TRBJ1-2 | once | TRBV19
CASSPGAGTGGRAFF | TGTGCCAGCAGCCCAGGGGCCGGGACAGGGGGTCGGGCTTTCTTT | TRBD1 | TRBJ1-1 | . | TRBV11-2
CAWSGGLKNYGYTF | TGTGCCTGGAGTGGGGGGCTTAAGAACTATGGCTACACCTTC | . | TRBJ1-2 | . | TRBV30
CASTPRDRGLNTEAFF | TGTGCCAGTACCCCTAGGGACAGGGGGTTGAACACTGAAGCTTTCTTT | TRBD1 | TRBJ1-1 | . | TRBV19
CASSSGTESNQPQHF | TGCGCCAGCAGCTCCGGGACCGAAAGCAATCAGCCCCAGCATTTT | . | TRBJ1-5 | . | TRBV5-1
CSVTARATGAGNTIYF | TGCAGCGTTACTGCGCGGGCGACAGGTGCTGGAAACACCATATATTTT | . | TRBJ1-3 | . | TRBV29-1
CASSQDFRVRVGYTF | TGCGCCAGCAGCCAAGATTTCAGGGTACGGGTTGGCTACACCTTC | . | TRBJ1-2 | few | TRBV4-3
CSVEGDLNTEAFF | TGCAGCGTTGAGGGCGACTTGAACACTGAAGCTTTCTTT | . | TRBJ1-1 | . | TRBV29-1
CASSSGPGDNYGYTF | TGTGCCAGCAGCTCGGGCCCAGGGGACAACTATGGCTACACCTTC | . | TRBJ1-2 | . | TRBV7-3
CASSLDGSDTQYF | TGCGCCAGCAGCTTGGACGGGTCAGATACGCAGTATTTT | . | TRBJ2-3 | . | TRBV5-1
CASSQPPPVLRGYTF | TGTGCCAGCAGCCAGCCCCCTCCTGTCCTACGGGGCTACACCTTC | . | TRBJ1-2 | . | TRBV14
CASSLEGGNYGYTF | TGTGCCAGCAGCTTGGAAGGGGGCAACTATGGCTACACCTTC | TRBD1 | TRBJ1-2 | once | TRBV5-6
CASSEASGDVQPQHF | TGTGCCAGCAGTGAAGCGTCAGGGGATGTCCAGCCCCAGCATTTT | . | TRBJ1-5 | . | TRBV2
CASSGTGDSGNTIYF | TGTGCCAGTAGCGGGACGGGGGACTCTGGAAACACCATATATTTT | . | TRBJ1-3 | . | TRBV19
CASSPLHTDTQYF | TGCGCCAGCAGTCCCCTGCACACAGATACGCAGTATTTT | . | TRBJ2-3 | . | TRBV5-1
CASSDRQESGYTF | TGCGCCAGCAGTGACCGACAGGAAAGTGGCTACACCTTC | . | TRBJ1-2 | . | TRBV10-2
CASSPGPTNEKLFF | TGTGCCAGCTCACCGGGCCCAACTAATGAAAAACTGTTTTTT | . | TRBJ1-4 | . | TRBV18
CASSEWGRQGGTEAFF | TGTGCCAGCAGTGAATGGGGGAGGCAGGGTGGCACTGAAGCTTTCTTT | . | TRBJ1-1 | . | TRBV6-1
CASSLIGGGAGELFF | TGTGCCAGCAGCTTGATTGGCGGGGGTGCCGGGGAGCTGTTTTTT | TRBD2 | TRBJ2-2 | . | TRBV5-5
CASRTTQGSEAFF | TGTGCCAGTAGGACGACCCAGGGATCTGAAGCTTTCTTT | . | TRBJ1-1 | . | TRBV19
CAPRGTNQETQYF | TGTGCCCCTAGGGGGACAAACCAAGAGACCCAGTACTTC | . | TRBJ2-5 | . | TRBV6-5
CASSLGGGTDTQYF | TGCGCCAGCAGCTTGGGCGGGGGCACAGATACGCAGTATTTT | . | TRBJ2-3 | . | TRBV5-1
CASTLRGGVNTEAFF | TGTGCCAGCACCCTCCGAGGGGGCGTGAACACTGAAGCTTTCTTT | TRBD1 | TRBJ1-1 | . | TRBV7-9
CASSPGTGEGEAFF | TGTGCCAGCAGTCCCGGGACAGGGGAAGGTGAAGCTTTCTTT | TRBD1 | TRBJ1-1 | . | TRBV6-5
CASSLSSDLGQFF | TGTGCCAGCAGCTTATCGAGCGATCTGGGGCAGTTCTTC | . | TRBJ2-1 | . | TRBV7-2
CAISVAHEQYF | TGTGCCATCAGTGTGGCGCACGAGCAGTACTTC | . | TRBJ2-7 | . | TRBV10-3
CASSYGGLGTEAFF | TGTGCCAGCAGTTATGGGGGCTTAGGCACTGAAGCTTTCTTT | . | TRBJ1-1 | . | TRBV6-6
CSARRPSEQYF | TGCAGTGCCAGGCGACCGTCCGAGCAGTACTTC | . | TRBJ2-7 | . | TRBV20-1
CASSPVLAGLETQYF | TGTGCCAGCTCACCAGTTCTGGCGGGGTTGGAGACCCAGTACTTC | . | TRBJ2-5 | once | TRBV18
CASSQPGQGQGNEQFF | TGTGCCAGCAGCCAGCCTGGACAGGGTCAAGGGAATGAGCAGTTCTTC | TRBD1 | TRBJ2-1 | . | TRBV4-2
CASSLFSVGGYTF | TGCGCCAGCAGCTTGTTCAGTGTAGGTGGCTACACCTTC | . | TRBJ1-2 | . | TRBV5-1
CASSPEGRGYTF | TGTGCCAGCAGTCCGGAGGGCCGGGGCTACACCTTC | . | TRBJ1-2 | . | TRBV6-6
CAVSGTPQETQYF | TGTGCCGTATCCGGAACACCTCAAGAGACCCAGTACTTC | . | TRBJ2-5 | once | TRBV15